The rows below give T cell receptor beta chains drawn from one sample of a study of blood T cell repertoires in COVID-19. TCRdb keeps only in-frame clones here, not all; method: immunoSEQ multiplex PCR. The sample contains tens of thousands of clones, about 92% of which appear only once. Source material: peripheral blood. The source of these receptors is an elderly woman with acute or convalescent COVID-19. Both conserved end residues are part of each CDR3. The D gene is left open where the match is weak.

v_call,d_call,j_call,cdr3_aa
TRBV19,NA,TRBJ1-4,CASGDTATNEKLFF
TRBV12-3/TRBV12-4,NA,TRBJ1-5,CASSLQAYQPQHF
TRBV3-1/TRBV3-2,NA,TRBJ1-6,CASSHSEVYNSPLHF
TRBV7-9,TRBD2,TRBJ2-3,CASSRLAGGQDTQYF
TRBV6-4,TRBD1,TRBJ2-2,CASSAARTGVGELFF
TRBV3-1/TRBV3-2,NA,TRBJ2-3,CASSQEGRWHTQYF
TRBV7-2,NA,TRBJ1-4,CASSFGGGNEKLFF
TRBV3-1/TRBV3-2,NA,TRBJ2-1,CASSQGAQNYNEQFF
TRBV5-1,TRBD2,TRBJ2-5,CASSLTPSGGFAQYF
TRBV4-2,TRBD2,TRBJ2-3,CASSAGTSGGAADTQYF
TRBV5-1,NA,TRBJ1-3,CASSLGRLGDTIYF
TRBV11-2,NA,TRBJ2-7,CASSLRPGNAGEQYF
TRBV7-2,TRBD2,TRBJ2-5,CASSTGTSGRYQETQYF
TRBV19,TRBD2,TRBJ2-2,CASSRDSGGPTNTGELFF
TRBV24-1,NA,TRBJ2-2,CATRNTKNTGELFF
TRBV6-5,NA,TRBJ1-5,CASTSYQGNQPQHF
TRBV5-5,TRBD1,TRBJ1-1,CASSSRDRDATEAFF
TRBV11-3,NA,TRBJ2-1,CASSLGAAVNEQFF
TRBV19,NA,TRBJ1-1,CASSIRHSNTEAFF
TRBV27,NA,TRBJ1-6,CASSVFGSYNSPLHF
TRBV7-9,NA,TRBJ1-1,CASSLVGANTEAFF
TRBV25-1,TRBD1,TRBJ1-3,CASSGQGVGNTIYF
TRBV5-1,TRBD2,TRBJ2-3,CASSSTGGTDTQYF
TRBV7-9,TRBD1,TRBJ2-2,CASSRGTGGTGELFF
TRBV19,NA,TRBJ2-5,CASSMTAAETQYF
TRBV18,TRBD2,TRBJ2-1,CASSPQGLASSYNEQFF
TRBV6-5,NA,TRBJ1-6,CASSTRGTGNSPLHF
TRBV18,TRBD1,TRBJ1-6,CASSPGGTALNNSPLHF
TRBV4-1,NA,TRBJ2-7,CASSQDSAGKSYEQYF
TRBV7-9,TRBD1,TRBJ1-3,CASSATGTVSGNTIYF
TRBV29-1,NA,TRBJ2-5,CSVVAGGETQYF
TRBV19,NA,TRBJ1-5,CASRAVGGQPQHF
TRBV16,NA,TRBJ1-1,CASSQGADTEAFF
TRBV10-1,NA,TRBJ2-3,CASSDRAGVSPDTQYF
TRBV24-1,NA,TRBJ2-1,CATSDWGRGDNEQFF
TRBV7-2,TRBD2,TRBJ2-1,CASSLARTSRESKYYNEQFF
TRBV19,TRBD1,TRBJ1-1,CASRNRGSGDTEAFF
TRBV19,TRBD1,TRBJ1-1,CASRNSDRGQTEAFF
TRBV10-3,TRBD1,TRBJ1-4,CAISPGQGWSTEKLFF
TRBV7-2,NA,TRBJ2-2,CASSLDGPSVGELFF
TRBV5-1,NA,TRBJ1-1,CASSLGGQNTEAFF
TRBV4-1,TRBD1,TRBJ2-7,CARTGTVTYEQYF
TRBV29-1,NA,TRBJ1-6,CSYLEIRTYNSPLHF
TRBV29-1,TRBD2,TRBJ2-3,CSAAILRLAGGPDTQYF
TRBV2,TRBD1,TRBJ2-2,CASRDRGAGTGELFF